The 26 T cell receptor beta chains given below trace back to one sample, sequenced in a study of cytomegalovirus exposure and HLA in healthy donors. This PCR relied on a set of 60 Vbeta primers and 13 Jbeta primers. Measured with immunoSEQ multiplex PCR; TCRdb has only the in-frame clones, and not every one. The sample lists approximately 150,000 clones; roughly 77% were seen once. The sample consisted of PBMCs. These receptors all come from a man aged 35 to 55 in good health and CMV-seronegative.

V is TRBV7-8 and J is TRBJ2-6; 7 bases line up with TRBD2. The CDR3 is 17 residues long. CDR1 is SGHVS, CDR2 FQNEAQ, per germline. The J segment lost 0 bases and the V segment lost 5 bases, leaving 7 bases of the junction unmatched. The CDR3 sequence: CASSEPGGPSGANVLTF. The DNA of the CDR3 is TGTGCCAGCAGCGAACCGGGGGGTCCCTCTGGGGCCAACGTCCTGACTTTC. The full variable domain, in which reference TRBV7-8 and TRBJ2-6 provide the parts outside the CDR3, is GAGVSQSPRYKVAKRGQDVALRCDPISGHVSLFWYQQALGQGPEFLTYFQNEAQLDKSGLPSDRFFAERPEGSVSTLKIQRTQQEDSAVYLCASSEPGGPSGANVLTFGAGSRLTVL.

The chain uses TRBV14 and TRBJ2-2, with 14 bases lining up with TRBD2. Looked up from germline, CDR1 is SGHDN and CDR2 is FVKESK. The CDR3 covers 15 residues. The CDR3 sequence: CSRLAGGRGTGELFF. In DNA, the CDR3 is TGTAGTAGACTAGCGGGGGGGCGAGGCACCGGGGAGCTGTTTTTT.

The genes are TRBV6-5 and TRBJ2-7; D is possibly TRBD1 (5 bases). Trimming shortened V by 2 bases and J by 3 bases, and 11 bases separated the two germline ends. The CDR3 loop spans 14 amino acids. Per germline, CDR1 MNHEY and CDR2 SVGAGI. CDR3 in amino acids: CASSYHRRDYEQYF. CDR3 coding DNA: TGTGCCAGCAGTTACCACCGCAGGGACTACGAGCAGTACTTC.

The chain is built from TRBV29-1 and TRBJ2-1; D remains ambiguous. This CDR3 is 14 amino acids long. With 5 bases removed from V and 9 bases from J, the gap between germline ends came to 20 bases. Germline CDR1 is SQVTM and CDR2 is ANQGSEA. CDR3 in DNA: TGCAGCGTTTTGATCATGCGGCGATCCAGTGAGCAGTTCTTC. This codes for CSVLIMRRSSEQFF.

The chain combines TRBV4-2 with TRBJ2-5; 11 bases map to TRBD2. The CDR3 covers 19 residues. CDR1 and CDR2 from the germline V gene are LGHNA and YNFKEQ. V was clipped by 4 bases and J by 6 bases; unmatched bases: 19. The CDR3 sequence is CASSPGRGVAGGPIKTQYF. The CDR3 bases are TGTGCCAGCAGCCCCGGACGGGGGGTAGCGGGGGGGCCTATAAAGACCCAGTACTTC.

The chain carries TRBV5-4 and TRBJ2-3, with unresolved D. CDR3 length: 15 residues. Trimming pared 0 bases from V and 2 bases from J, leaving 10 bases between. In germline, CDR1 is SGHNT, CDR2 YYREEE (reference sequence). The CDR3 loop reads CASSLGAPFTDTQYF. Here the CDR3 DNA reads TGTGCCAGCAGCTTGGGGGCCCCCTTCACAGATACGCAGTATTTT.

The chain has TRBV6-5 and TRBJ1-2; D remains unclear. Germline assignment: CDR1 MNHEY and CDR2 SVGAGI. Deletions cut 7 bases from V and 2 bases from J, with 11 bases between. The CDR3 spans 13 residues. The CDR3 DNA follows: TGTGCCAGCACCAAGGGAGGGAACTATGGCTACACCTTC. It codes for CASTKGGNYGYTF.

V usage is TRBV7-9 and J usage is TRBJ1-4; D remains ambiguous. CDR1 and CDR2 from the germline V gene are SEHNR and FQNEAQ (reference sequence). The CDR3 length is 15 residues. Trimming removed 5 bases from V and 0 bases from J, with 10 bases in between. The CDR3 protein is CASSPTVATNEKLFF. Here the CDR3 DNA reads TGTGCCAGCAGCCCCACGGTTGCAACTAATGAAAAACTGTTTTTT.

This clone was detected only a few times. V is TRBV7-9 and J is TRBJ1-2; D might be TRBD1 (5 bases). The CDR3 extends over 14 amino acids. Germline values: CDR1 SEHNR, CDR2 FQNEAQ (reference sequence). V was trimmed by 1 base and J by 2 bases, leaving 8 bases between them. CDR3 coding DNA: TGTGCCAGCAGCTTAGTCTCAGGGAACTATGGCTACACCTTC. It codes for CASSLVSGNYGYTF.

Comments on this clone: One junction end disagrees with the germline gene, perhaps due to a read error. The CDR3 DNA is TGCGCCAGCAGCCAAGCAGGGGGACAGGTGGACCTCTTC. As protein: CASSQAGGQVDLF. This sequence joins TRBV4-3 and TRBJ1-2; TRBD1 aligns across 8 bases. The germline gives CDR1 LGHNA, CDR2 YSLEER. CDR3 size: 13 residues.

The rearrangement uses TRBV7-8 and TRBJ1-5, with D perhaps matching TRBD1 (6 bases). Trimming left V 1 base short and J 7 bases short, with 14 bases between. Per germline, CDR1 SGHVS and CDR2 FQNEAQ. The CDR3 sequence is 15 residues long. The CDR3: CASSLDGGLGQPQHF. The CDR3 coding sequence is TGTGCCAGCAGCTTAGATGGGGGCTTGGGCCAGCCCCAGCATTTT.

The gene calls are TRBV6-5 and TRBJ2-1; 9 positions match TRBD2. Germline V lookup: CDR1 MNHEY, CDR2 SVGAGI. This CDR3 has 15 residues. V shed 2 bases, J shed 2 bases, and the junction held 1 base outside the gene matches. CDR3 sequence reads: CASSYVAGAYNEQFF. CDR3 DNA sequence: TGTGCCAGCAGTTACGTAGCGGGGGCCTACAATGAGCAGTTCTTC.

The V and J genes are TRBV29-1 and TRBJ2-3, with unresolved D. Trimming removed 1 base from V and 0 bases from J, with 5 bases in between. Germline V lookup: CDR1 SQVTM, CDR2 ANQGSEA. The CDR3 sequence is 13 residues long. The CDR3 DNA reads TGCAGCGTTGAAGGTCAGAGCACAGATACGCAGTATTTT. This translates into CSVEGQSTDTQYF.

In DNA, the CDR3 is TGTGCCAGCAGCTTAGGGGGGACAGGGGGCACCATTTCACCCCTCCACTTT. This encodes CASSLGGTGGTISPLHF. The genes are TRBV7-9 and TRBJ1-6, with 12 bases matching TRBD1. J was trimmed by 9 bases and V by 1 base; bases with no gene match: 7. The CDR3 spans 17 residues. The germline V gene has CDR1 SEHNR and CDR2 FQNEAQ (reference sequence).

The V call is TRBV28, the J call TRBJ1-5; D gene uncertain. V dropped 2 bases and J dropped 1 base, with 9 bases sitting between them. This CDR3 contains 15 residues. Germline V gene data show CDR1 as MDHEN and CDR2 as SYDVKM. CDR3: CASSLILGSNQPQHF. CDR3 bases: TGTGCCAGCAGTTTAATTCTCGGGAGCAATCAGCCCCAGCATTTT.

The J gene is TRBJ2-7, the V gene TRBV25-1, with TRBD1 as a possible D gene (6 bases). The CDR3 is 13 amino acids. Per the germline V gene, CDR1 is MGHDK and CDR2 is SYGVNS. Between the trimmed V and J ends, which lost 2 bases and 3 bases, there was a span of 8 bases. The CDR3 loop is CASSETGFYEQYF. CDR3 sequence (DNA): TGTGCCAGCAGTGAAACAGGGTTCTACGAGCAGTACTTC.

The genes are TRBV5-6 and TRBJ1-5; D is uncertain. With 4 bases removed from V and 2 bases from J, the gap between germline ends came to 16 bases. CDR1 is SGHDT, CDR2 YYEEEE, per germline. The CDR3 sequence is 16 residues long. CDR3 in amino acids: CASSRGFGSGNQPQHF. CDR3 DNA: TGTGCCAGCAGCCGAGGGTTCGGATCTGGCAATCAGCCCCAGCATTTT.

V and J are TRBV28 and TRBJ2-7; D is ambiguous. The V end lost 4 bases, the J end lost 1 base, and 5 bases lay between the germline ends. Germline V gene sequence: CDR1 MDHEN, CDR2 SYDVKM. The CDR3 length is 12 residues. The DNA for the CDR3 is TGTGCCAGCAGTTCCCTTTCCTACGAGCAGTACTTC. Its translation is CASSSLSYEQYF.

The V gene is TRBV25-1, the J gene TRBJ2-6, with D uncertain. Germline V gene lookup returns CDR1 MGHDK and CDR2 SYGVNS. V shed 4 bases and J shed 0 bases, with 10 bases lying between them. This CDR3 spans 16 amino acids. CDR3 loop: CASSAPRISGANVLTF. CDR3 coding DNA: TGTGCCAGCAGTGCCCCCAGAATCTCTGGGGCCAACGTCCTGACTTTC.

The chain recombines TRBV27 with TRBJ2-7; TRBD1 agrees at 11 bases. Trimming at V came to 6 bases and at J to 5 bases, leaving 12 bases not matched to a gene. This CDR3 is built from 16 residues. Germline V CDR1 and CDR2: MNHEY, SMNVEV (reference sequence). The CDR3 nucleotides read TGTGCCAGCAGACGGGCAGGGACAGGGGGGGTCCACGAGCAGTACTTC. Translating gives CASRRAGTGGVHEQYF.

V is TRBV4-3 and J is TRBJ1-1; possibly TRBD1 for D (5 bases). Germline V lookup: CDR1 LGHNA, CDR2 YSLEER. This CDR3 has 15 residues. V was clipped by 0 bases and J by 4 bases, with 12 bases between them. The CDR3 here is CASSQDQGLATEAFF. In DNA form, the CDR3 reads TGCGCCAGCAGCCAAGATCAGGGTTTGGCCACTGAAGCTTTCTTT.

The rearrangement links TRBV4-2 to TRBJ2-5; D might be TRBD2 (5 bases). Germline V lookup: CDR1 LGHNA, CDR2 YNFKEQ. The germline V and J ends were trimmed by 0 bases and 5 bases, with 19 bases remaining between them. The CDR3 totals 17 residues. The CDR3 bases are TGTGCCAGCAGCCAAGATATGGAGGACCCCGGTCGGGAGACCCAGTACTTC. This gives the protein CASSQDMEDPGRETQYF.

The chain links TRBV10-3 to TRBJ2-5; TRBD1 aligns across 8 bases. The better agreement between TRBJ2-7 and the DNA end casts doubt on the J call. Germline CDR1 is ENHRY and CDR2 is SYGVKD. This CDR3 spans 15 amino acids. The CDR3 is CAISGAEDRGYEQYF. The CDR3 nucleotides are TGTGCCATCAGTGGAGCCGAAGACAGGGGTTACGAGCAGTACTTC.

In this sample, this clone turned up once. The rearrangement links TRBV7-9 to TRBJ2-5; 11 bases fit TRBD1. The germline V gene encodes CDR1 SEHNR and CDR2 FQNEAQ (reference sequence). The CDR3 covers 14 residues. Trimming took 5 bases from V and 8 from J; bases not matched to a gene: 7. The chain's CDR3 is CASSLPGTGGTQYF. In DNA form, the CDR3 reads TGTGCCAGCAGCCTCCCCGGGACAGGGGGTACCCAGTACTTC.

This rearrangement joins TRBV6-5 to TRBJ2-3, with TRBD1 identical over 7 bases. This CDR3 contains 10 residues. With 11 bases clipped from V and 5 bases from J, the junction kept 1 base outside the gene matches. Per germline, CDR1 MNHEY and CDR2 SVGAGI. CDR3: CASGGDTQYF. CDR3 nucleotides: TGTGCCTCAGGGGGAGATACGCAGTATTTT.

The genes are TRBV2 and TRBJ2-1; 11 bases line up with TRBD2. The J segment lost 7 bases and the V segment lost 4 bases, leaving 3 bases of the junction unmatched. The germline gives CDR1 SNHLY, CDR2 FYNNEI. This CDR3 has 14 residues. As DNA, the CDR3 is TGTGCCAGCAGTGGTCTAGCGGGGGGAAATGAGCAGTTCTTC. Residues: CASSGLAGGNEQFF.